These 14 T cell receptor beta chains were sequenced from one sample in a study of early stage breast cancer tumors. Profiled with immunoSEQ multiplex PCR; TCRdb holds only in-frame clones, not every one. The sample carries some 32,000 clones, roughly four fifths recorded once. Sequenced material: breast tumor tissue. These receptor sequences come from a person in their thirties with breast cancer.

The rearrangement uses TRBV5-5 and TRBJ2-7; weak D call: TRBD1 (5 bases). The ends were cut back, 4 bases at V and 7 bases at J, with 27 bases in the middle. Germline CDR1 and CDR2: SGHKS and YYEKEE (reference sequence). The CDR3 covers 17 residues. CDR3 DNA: TGTGCCAGCAGCCTTACAAGTAGGGGAAGTAGTTGGAGAGAGCAGTACTTC. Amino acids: CASSLTSRGSSWREQYF. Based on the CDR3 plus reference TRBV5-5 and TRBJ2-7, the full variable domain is DAGVTQSPTHLIKTRGQQVTLRCSPISGHKSVSWYQQVLGQGPQFIFQYYEKEERGRGNFPDRFSARQFPNYSSELNVNALLLGDSALYLCASSLTSRGSSWREQYFGPGTRLTVT.

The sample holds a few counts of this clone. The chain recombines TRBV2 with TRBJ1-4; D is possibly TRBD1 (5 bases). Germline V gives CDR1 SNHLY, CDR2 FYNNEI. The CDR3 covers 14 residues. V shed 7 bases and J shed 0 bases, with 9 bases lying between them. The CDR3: CASKTDSTNEKLFF. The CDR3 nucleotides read TGTGCCAGCAAGACAGACTCAACTAATGAAAAACTGTTTTTT.

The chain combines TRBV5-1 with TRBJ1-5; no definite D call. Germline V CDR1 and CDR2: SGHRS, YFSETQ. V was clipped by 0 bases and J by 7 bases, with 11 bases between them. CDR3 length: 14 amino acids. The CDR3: CASSLVPEAQPQHF. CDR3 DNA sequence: TGCGCCAGCAGCTTGGTTCCAGAGGCGCAGCCCCAGCATTTT.

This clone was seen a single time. CDR3 sequence reads: CASSAQPNPNTGELFF. The CDR3 DNA follows: TGTGCCAGCAGTGCACAGCCAAACCCCAACACCGGGGAGCTGTTTTTT. This chain links TRBV6-4 with TRBJ2-2, with unresolved D. The V end lost 4 bases, the J end lost 2 bases, and 14 bases lay between the germline ends. Germline values: CDR1 MRHNA, CDR2 SNTAGT. The CDR3 length is 16 residues.

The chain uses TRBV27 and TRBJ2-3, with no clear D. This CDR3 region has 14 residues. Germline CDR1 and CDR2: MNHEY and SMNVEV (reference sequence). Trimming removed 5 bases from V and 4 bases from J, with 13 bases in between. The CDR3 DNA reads TGTGCCAGCAGTCGTAGTCGGTCTTCAGATACGCAGTATTTT. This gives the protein CASSRSRSSDTQYF.

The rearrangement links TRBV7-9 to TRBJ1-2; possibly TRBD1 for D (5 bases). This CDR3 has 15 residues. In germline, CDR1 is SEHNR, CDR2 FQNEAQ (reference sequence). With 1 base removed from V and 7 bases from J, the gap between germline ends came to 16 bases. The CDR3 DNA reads TGTGCCAGCAGCTTAGTCCCGAGGGGCGAGGGTGGCTACACCTTC. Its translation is CASSLVPRGEGGYTF.

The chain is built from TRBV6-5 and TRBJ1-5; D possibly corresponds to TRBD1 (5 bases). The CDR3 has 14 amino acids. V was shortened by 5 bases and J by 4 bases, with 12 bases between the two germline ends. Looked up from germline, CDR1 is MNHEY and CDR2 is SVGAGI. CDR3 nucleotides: TGTGCCAGCAGTGGCAGACAGCAAAATCAGCCCCAGCATTTT. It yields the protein CASSGRQQNQPQHF.

This CDR3 reads CASSPQGAGALVTEAFF. The CDR3 DNA sequence: TGTGCCAGCAGCCCCCAGGGGGCAGGGGCGTTGGTTACTGAAGCTTTCTTT. The genes are TRBV7-8 and TRBJ1-1, with TRBD1 identical over 8 bases. The germline CDR1 and CDR2 sequences are SGHVS and FQNEAQ. Unmatched junction bases numbered 16, after V lost 5 bases and J lost 5 bases. The CDR3 totals 17 residues.

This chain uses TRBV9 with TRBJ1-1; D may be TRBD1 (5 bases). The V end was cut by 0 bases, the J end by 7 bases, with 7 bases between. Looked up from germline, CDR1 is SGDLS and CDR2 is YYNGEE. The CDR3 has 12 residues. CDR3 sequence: CASSVVGGEAFF. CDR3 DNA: TGTGCCAGCAGCGTAGTGGGGGGTGAAGCTTTCTTT.

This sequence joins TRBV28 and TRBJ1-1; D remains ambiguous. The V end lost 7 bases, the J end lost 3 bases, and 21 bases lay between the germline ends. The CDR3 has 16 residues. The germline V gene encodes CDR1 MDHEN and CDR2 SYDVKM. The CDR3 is CASISGSTTPDTEAFF. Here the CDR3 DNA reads TGTGCCAGCATTTCGGGCAGCACTACCCCGGACACTGAAGCTTTCTTT.

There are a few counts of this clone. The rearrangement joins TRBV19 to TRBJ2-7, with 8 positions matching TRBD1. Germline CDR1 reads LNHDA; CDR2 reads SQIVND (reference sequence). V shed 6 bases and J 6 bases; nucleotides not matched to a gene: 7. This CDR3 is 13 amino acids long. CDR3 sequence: CASSVGQVGEQYF. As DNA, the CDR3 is TGTGCCAGTAGCGTGGGACAGGTCGGCGAGCAGTACTTC.

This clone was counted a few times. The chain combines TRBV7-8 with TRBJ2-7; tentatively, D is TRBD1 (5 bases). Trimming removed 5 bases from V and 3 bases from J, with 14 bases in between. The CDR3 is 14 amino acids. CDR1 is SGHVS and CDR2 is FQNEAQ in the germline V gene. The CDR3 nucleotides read TGTGCCAGCAGCGTATCAGGGTCGGGCTACGAGCAGTACTTC. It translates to CASSVSGSGYEQYF.

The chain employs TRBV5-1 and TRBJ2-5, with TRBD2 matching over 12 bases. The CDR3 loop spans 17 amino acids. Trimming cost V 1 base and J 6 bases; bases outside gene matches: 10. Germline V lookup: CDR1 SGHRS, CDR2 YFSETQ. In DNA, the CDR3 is TGCGCCAGCAGCTTGACTAGCGGGAGGTTGGCGGTAAAGACCCAGTACTTC. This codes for CASSLTSGRLAVKTQYF.

DNA for the CDR3: TGCAGCGTCGCCCCCCGAGGGAACACTGAAGCTTTCTTT. This gives the protein CSVAPRGNTEAFF. The J gene is TRBJ1-1, the V gene TRBV29-1; D remains ambiguous. Germline V gives CDR1 SQVTM, CDR2 ANQGSEA. The CDR3 extends over 13 amino acids. Deletions cut 6 bases from V and 1 base from J, with 12 bases between.